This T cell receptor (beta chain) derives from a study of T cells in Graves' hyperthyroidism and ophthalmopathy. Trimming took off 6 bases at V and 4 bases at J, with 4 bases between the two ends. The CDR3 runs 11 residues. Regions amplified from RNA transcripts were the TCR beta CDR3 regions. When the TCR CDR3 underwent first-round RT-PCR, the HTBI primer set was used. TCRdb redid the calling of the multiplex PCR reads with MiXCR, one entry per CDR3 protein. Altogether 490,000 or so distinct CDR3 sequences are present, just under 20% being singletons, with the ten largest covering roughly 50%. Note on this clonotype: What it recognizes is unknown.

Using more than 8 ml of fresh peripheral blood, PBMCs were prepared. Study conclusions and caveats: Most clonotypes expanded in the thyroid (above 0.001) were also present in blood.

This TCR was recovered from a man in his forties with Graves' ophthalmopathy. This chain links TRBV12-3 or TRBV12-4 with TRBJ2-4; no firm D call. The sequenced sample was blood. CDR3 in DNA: TGTGCCAGCAGCGTTAAAAACATTCAGTACTTC. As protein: CASSVKNIQYF.